The source of this T cell receptor (beta chain) is a study of Ad26.COV2.S vaccination and SARS-CoV-2 variants listed by TCRdb under 2021. With respect to the entire study: TCRbeta repertoire sequencing was used to assess the specificity and breadth of SARS-CoV-2-reactive T cell receptors after Ad26.COV2.S vaccination. The TCR-sequenced set comprised roughly 30 samples: about 19 Ad26.COV2.S vaccine recipients, 5 placebo recipients and 8 SARS-CoV-2 convalescent individuals. The full study reports these points: After vaccination, substantial breadth of spike-specific CD8+ and CD4+ T cell responses was reported. Comparable non-spike TCR breadth was observed between vaccine and placebo recipients, consistent with only spike being contained in the vaccine. The authors noted that total T cell responses may have been underestimated by the TCR breadth and depth analyses. Higher spike-specific TCR breadth was observed in Ad26.COV2.S recipients than in placebo recipients (P = 0.0014).

The immunoSEQ Assay was the method used to sequence TCRbeta CDR3 regions. After extraction, genomic DNA underwent amplification by bias-controlled multiplex PCR, followed by high-throughput sequencing. The original pipeline was this. Collapsing and filtering of sequences were performed to quantify the absolute abundance of each unique TCRbeta CDR3 region. T cell fraction was estimated by normalizing TCRbeta template counts to usable DNA, with usable DNA measured through amplification of reference genes found in all nucleated cells. Repertoire TCRs were annotated as SARS-CoV-2-specific by exact matching of V gene, CDR3 amino acid sequence and J gene to a known reactive TCR set. The reference SARS-CoV-2 TCR set was derived from MIRA and filtered for enrichment in COVID-19-positive ImmuneCODE repertoires, a step that removed public or cross-reactive TCRs. Using the MIRA antigens, annotated TCRs were further analysed by specific ORF or by position within an ORF. Breadth was defined as the number of annotated unique rearrangements divided by the total number of unique productive rearrangements, and depth was defined as the summed frequency of the annotated unique rearrangements. Two-sided Wilcoxon rank-sum tests were used to compare TCR breadth between groups. TCRdb holds this immuneACCESS table with in-frame rearrangements only. Some clones are missing; in checked studies, unresolved V genes explain under half, and the rest has no known cause. The V and J calls and clone size are taken from that table; D and trimming were inferred from the DNA. The sample table lists over 100,000 clones, around 82% of them with a count of one. The ten largest clonotypes hold roughly a sixth of the sample.

This specimen's time point label, interpreted: individuals recovered from natural SARS-CoV-2 infection. Via the germline V gene, CDR1 is KGHDR and CDR2 SFDVKD. Trimming takes 5 bases from V and 4 bases from J, and the germline ends sit 21 bases apart. The CDR3 measures 17 amino acids from cysteine to phenylalanine. Only the CDR3 region is kept as DNA, spanning 51 bases read in frame from base 1. In regard to this clone: Its antigen remains undetermined. One base away there is no much larger clone; base qualities are not given.

The sequence links TRBV24-1 to TRBJ2-3; perhaps TRBD2 is the D gene, with 7 bases matching. This specimen was peripheral blood, taken after recovery from COVID-19. This TCR was recovered from a human donor who had recovered from COVID-19. The DNA sequence is given as TGTGCCACCAGTGCGGGGCGGGGGCTCAGAGGTGCAGATACGCAGTATTTT. Its protein is CATSAGRGLRGADTQYF.